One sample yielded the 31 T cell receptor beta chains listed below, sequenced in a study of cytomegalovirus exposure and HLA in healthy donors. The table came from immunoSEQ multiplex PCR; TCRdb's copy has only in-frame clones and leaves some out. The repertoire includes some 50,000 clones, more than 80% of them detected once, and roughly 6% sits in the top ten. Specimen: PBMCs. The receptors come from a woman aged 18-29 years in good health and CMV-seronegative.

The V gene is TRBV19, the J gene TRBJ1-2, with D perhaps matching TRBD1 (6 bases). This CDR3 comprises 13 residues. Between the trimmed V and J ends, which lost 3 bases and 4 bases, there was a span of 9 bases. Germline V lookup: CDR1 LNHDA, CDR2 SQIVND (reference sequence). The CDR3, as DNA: TGTGCCAGTAGTATGGGGGGGCCCTATGGCTACACCTTC. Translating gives CASSMGGPYGYTF.

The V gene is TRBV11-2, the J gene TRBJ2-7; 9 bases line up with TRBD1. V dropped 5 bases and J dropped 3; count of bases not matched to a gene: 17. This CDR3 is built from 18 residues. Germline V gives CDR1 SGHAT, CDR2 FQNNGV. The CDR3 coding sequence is TGTGCCAGCAGCCGTCCTAGAGTTACAGGGGGCCGAGGCTACGAGCAGTACGTC. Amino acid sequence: CASSRPRVTGGRGYEQYV.

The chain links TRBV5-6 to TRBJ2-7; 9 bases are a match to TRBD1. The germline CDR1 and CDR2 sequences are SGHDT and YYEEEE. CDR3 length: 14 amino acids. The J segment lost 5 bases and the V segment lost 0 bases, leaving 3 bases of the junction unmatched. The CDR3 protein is CASSLGQGVDEQYF. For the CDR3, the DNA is TGTGCCAGCAGCTTGGGACAGGGGGTCGACGAGCAGTACTTC.

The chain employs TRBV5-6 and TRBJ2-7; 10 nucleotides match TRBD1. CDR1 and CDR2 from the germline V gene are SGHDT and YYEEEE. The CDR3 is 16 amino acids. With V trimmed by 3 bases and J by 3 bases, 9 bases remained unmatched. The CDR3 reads CASSSAGTGAFYEQYV. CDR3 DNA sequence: TGTGCCAGCAGCTCTGCCGGGACAGGGGCTTTCTACGAGCAGTACGTC.

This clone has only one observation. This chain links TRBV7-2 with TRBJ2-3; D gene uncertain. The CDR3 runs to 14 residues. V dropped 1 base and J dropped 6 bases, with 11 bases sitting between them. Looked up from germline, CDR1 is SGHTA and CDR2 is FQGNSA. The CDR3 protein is CASSLDVVVDTQYF. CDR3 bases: TGTGCCAGCAGCTTAGATGTAGTTGTGGATACGCAGTATTTT.

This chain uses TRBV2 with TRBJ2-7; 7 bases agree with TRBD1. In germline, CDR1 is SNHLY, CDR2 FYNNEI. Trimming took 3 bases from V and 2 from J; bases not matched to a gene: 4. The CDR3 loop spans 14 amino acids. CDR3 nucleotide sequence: TGTGCCAGCAGTGACTGGGACAGAACCTACGAGCAGTACTTC. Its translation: CASSDWDRTYEQYF.

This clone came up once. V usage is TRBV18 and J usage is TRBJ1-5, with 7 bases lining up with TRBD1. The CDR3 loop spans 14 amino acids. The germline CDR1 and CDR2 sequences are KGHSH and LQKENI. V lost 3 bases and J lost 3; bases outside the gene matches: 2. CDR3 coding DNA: TGTGCCAGCTCACCGGACAGGTCCAATCAGCCCCAGCATTTT. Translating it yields CASSPDRSNQPQHF.

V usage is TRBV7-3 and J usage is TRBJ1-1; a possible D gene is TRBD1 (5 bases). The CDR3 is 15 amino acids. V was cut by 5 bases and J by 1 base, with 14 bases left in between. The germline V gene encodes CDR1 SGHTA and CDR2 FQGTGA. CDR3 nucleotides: TGTGCCAGCAGCCCCCAGGGATTCGCGAACACTGAAGCTTTCTTT. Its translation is CASSPQGFANTEAFF. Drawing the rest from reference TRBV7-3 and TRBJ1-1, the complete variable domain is GAGVSQTPSNKVTEKGKYVELRCDPISGHTALYWYRQSLGQGPEFLIYFQGTGAADDSGLPNDRFFAVRPEGSVSTLKIQRTERGDSAVYLCASSPQGFANTEAFFGQGTRLTVV.

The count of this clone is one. CDR3 region: CASSPGIWRNTEAFF. The CDR3 DNA follows: TGTGCCAGCAGCCCAGGGATTTGGCGGAACACTGAAGCTTTCTTT. The chain couples TRBV27 to TRBJ1-1, with D maybe TRBD1 (5 bases). V lost 6 bases and J 1 base, leaving 15 bases between the germline ends. Germline CDR1 reads MNHEY; CDR2 reads SMNVEV (reference sequence). The CDR3 extends over 15 amino acids.

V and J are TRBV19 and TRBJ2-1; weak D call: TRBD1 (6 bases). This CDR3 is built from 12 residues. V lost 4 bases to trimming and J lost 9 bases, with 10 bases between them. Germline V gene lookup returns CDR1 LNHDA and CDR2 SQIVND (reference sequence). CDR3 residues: CASSTGVVEQFF. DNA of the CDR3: TGTGCCAGTAGTACAGGGGTGGTTGAGCAGTTCTTC.

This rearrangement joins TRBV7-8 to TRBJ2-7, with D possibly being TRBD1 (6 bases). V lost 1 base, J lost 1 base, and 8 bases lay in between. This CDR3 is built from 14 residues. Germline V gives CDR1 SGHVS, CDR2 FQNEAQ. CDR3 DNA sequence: TGTGCCAGCAGCTTAGAAGGACAGTCCTACGAGCAGTACGTC. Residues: CASSLEGQSYEQYV.

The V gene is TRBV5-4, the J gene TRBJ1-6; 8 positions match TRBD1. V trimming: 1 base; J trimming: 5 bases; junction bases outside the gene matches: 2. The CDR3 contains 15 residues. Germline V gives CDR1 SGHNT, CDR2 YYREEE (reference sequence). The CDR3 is CASSLRQGNNSPLHF. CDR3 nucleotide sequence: TGTGCCAGCAGCTTGCGACAGGGGAATAATTCACCCCTCCACTTT.

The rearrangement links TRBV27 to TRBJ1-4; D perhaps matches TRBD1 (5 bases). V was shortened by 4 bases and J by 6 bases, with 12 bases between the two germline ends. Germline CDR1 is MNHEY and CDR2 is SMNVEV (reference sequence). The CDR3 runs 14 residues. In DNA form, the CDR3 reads TGTGCCAGCAGTTGGGGGGTGGGGGATGAAAAACTGTTTTTT. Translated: CASSWGVGDEKLFF. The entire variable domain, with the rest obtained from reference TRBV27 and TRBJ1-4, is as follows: EAQVTQNPRYLITVTGKKLTVTCSQNMNHEYMSWYRQDPGLGLRQIYYSMNVEVTDKGDVPEGYKVSRKEKRNFPLILESPSPNQTSLYFCASSWGVGDEKLFFGSGTQLSVL.

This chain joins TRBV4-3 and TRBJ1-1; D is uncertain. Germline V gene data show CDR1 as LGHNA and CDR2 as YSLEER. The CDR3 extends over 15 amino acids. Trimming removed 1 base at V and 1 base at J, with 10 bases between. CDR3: CASSQGEVANTEAFF. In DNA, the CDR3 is TGCGCCAGCAGCCAAGGAGAGGTCGCGAACACTGAAGCTTTCTTT.

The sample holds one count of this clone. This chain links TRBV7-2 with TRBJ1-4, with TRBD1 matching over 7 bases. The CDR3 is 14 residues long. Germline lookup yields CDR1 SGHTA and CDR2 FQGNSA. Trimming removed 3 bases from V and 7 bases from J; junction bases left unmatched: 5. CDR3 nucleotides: TGTGCCAGCAGCTTGCAGGGGGTCGGTGAAAAACTGTTTTTT. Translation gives CASSLQGVGEKLFF.

As DNA, the CDR3 is TGTGCCAGCAGCTTAGAGCTGTTGAACACTGAAGCTTTCTTT. Translating it yields CASSLELLNTEAFF. This chain connects TRBV7-6 to TRBJ1-1; D not resolved. The CDR3 extends over 14 amino acids. CDR1 and CDR2 from the germline V gene are SGHVS and FNYEAQ. Trimming pared 1 base from V and 0 bases from J, leaving 6 bases between. Variable domain in full (rest from reference TRBV7-6 and TRBJ1-1): GAGVSQSPRYKVTKRGQDVALRCDPISGHVSLYWYRQALGQGPEFLTYFNYEAQQDKSGLPNDRFSAERPEGSISTLTIQRTEQRDSAMYRCASSLELLNTEAFFGQGTRLTVV.

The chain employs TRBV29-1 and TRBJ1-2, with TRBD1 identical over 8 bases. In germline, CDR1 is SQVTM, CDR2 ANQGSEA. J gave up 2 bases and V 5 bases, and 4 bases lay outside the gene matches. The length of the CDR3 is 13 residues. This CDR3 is CSVRQGRNYGYTF. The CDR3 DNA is TGCAGCGTTAGACAGGGGCGAAACTATGGCTACACCTTC.

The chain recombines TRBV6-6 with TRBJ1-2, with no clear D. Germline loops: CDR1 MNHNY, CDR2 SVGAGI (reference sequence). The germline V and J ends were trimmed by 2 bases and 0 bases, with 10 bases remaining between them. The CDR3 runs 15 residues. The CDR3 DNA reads TGTGCCAGCAGTTACGTAACTTTAGCTAACTATGGCTACACCTTC. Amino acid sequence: CASSYVTLANYGYTF.

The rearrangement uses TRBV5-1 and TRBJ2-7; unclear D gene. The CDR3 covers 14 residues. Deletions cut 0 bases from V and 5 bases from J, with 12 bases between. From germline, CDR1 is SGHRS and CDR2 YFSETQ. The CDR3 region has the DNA TGCGCCAGCAGCTTGGACTTTGTTGGAGACGAGCAGTACTTC. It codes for CASSLDFVGDEQYF.

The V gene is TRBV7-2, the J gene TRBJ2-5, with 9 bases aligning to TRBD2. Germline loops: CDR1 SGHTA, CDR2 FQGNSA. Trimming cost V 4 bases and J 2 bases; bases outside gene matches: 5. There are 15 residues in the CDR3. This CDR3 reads CASSSAGGRQETQYF. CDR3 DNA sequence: TGTGCCAGCAGCTCCGCGGGGGGGCGGCAAGAGACCCAGTACTTC.

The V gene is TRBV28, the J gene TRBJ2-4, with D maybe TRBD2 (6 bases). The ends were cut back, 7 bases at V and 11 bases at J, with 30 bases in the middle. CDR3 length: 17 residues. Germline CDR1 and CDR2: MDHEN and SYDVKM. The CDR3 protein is CASTPRVGTPRGTVQYF. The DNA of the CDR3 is TGTGCCAGCACCCCCCGCGTTGGGACTCCGCGTGGGACTGTTCAGTACTTC.

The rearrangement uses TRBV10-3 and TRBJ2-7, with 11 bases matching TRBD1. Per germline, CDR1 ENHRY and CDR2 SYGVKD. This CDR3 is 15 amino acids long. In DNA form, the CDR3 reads TGTGCCATCAGTGGTGCTGGAGGACAGGGGGCGTTAGCGTCCGTC. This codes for CAISGAGGQGALASV.

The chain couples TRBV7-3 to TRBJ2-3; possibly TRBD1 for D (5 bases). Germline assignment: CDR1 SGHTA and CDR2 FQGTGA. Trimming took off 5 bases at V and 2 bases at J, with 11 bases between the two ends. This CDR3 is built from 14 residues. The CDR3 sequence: CASSDRQITDTQYF. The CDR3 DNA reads TGTGCCAGCAGCGATCGACAGATCACAGATACGCAGTATTTT.

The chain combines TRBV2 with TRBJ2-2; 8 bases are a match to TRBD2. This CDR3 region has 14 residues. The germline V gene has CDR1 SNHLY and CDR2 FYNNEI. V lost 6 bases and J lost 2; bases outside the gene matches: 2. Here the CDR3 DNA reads TGTGCCAGCAGGACTAGCGTTAACACCGGGGAGCTGTTTTTT. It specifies CASRTSVNTGELFF.

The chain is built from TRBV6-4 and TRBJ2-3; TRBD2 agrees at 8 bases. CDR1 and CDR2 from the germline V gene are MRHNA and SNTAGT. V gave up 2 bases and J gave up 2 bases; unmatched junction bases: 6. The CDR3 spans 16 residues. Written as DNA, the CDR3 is TGTGCCAGCAGTGACGGGGCGGGGGGAACCACAGATACGCAGTATTTT. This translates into CASSDGAGGTTDTQYF.

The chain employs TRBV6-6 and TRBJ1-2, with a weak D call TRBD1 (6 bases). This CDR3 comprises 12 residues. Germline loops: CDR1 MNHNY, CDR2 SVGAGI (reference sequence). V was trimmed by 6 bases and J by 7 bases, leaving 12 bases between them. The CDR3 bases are TGTGCCAGCAGCAACCTCAGGGGTGGCTACACCTTC. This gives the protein CASSNLRGGYTF.

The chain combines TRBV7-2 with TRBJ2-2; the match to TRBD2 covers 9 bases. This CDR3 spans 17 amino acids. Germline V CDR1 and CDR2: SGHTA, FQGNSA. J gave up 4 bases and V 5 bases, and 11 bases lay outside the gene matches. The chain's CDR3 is CASSPSGLAVVTGELFF. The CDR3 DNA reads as TGTGCCAGCAGCCCTTCGGGACTAGCAGTTGTCACCGGGGAGCTGTTTTTT.

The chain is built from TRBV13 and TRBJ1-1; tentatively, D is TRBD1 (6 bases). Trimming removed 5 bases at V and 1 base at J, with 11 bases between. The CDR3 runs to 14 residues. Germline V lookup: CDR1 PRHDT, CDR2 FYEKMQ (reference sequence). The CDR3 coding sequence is TGTGCCAGCAGCATCCCGGGACAGAACACTGAAGCTTTCTTT. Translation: CASSIPGQNTEAFF. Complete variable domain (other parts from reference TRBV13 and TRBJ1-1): AAGVIQSPRHLIKEKRETATLKCYPIPRHDTVYWYQQGPGQDPQFLISFYEKMQSDKGSIPDRFSAQQFSDYHSELNMSSLELGDSALYFCASSIPGQNTEAFFGQGTRLTVV.

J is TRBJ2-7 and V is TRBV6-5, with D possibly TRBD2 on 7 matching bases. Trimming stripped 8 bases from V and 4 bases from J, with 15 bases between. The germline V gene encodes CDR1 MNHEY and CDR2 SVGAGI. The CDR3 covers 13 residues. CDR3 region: CASGWGGEYEQYF. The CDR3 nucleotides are TGTGCCAGCGGTTGGGGGGGCGAGTACGAGCAGTACTTC.

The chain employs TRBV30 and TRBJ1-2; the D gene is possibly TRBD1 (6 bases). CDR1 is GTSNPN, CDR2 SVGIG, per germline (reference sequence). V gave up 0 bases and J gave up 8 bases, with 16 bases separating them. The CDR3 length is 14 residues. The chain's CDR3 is CAWSVFGGAYGYTF. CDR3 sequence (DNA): TGTGCCTGGAGTGTATTCGGGGGGGCTTACGGCTACACCTTC.

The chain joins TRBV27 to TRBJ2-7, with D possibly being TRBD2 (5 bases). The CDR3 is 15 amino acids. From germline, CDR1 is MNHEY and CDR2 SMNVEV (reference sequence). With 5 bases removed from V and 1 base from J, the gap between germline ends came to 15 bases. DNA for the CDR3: TGTGCCAGCAGTCCCTCGCGTCGGGGTTCCTACGAGCAGTACTTC. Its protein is CASSPSRRGSYEQYF.